These T cell receptor beta chains were read from a single sample in a study of OX40 agonist ivuxolimab in advanced cancers. Produced via immunoSEQ multiplex PCR; TCRdb's table is partial and in-frame only. The table shows around 60,000 clones, with around 90% occurring only once. Specimen: CD4+ or CD8+ T cells sorted from blood, collected in a trial of the OX40 agonist ivuxolimab. These TCRs come from an adult with an advanced solid tumor such as melanoma, head and neck, liver or kidney cancer. CDR3s include the opening cysteine and the closing phenylalanine or tryptophan. A D gene is named only where the DNA matches it firmly. For some rows the clone size is stated as once, few or many, or as a class when expanded; others skip it.

V	D	J	size	CDR3	DNA
TRBV4-1	NA	TRBJ2-7	NA	CASSGGTGAYYEQYF	TGCGCCAGCAGCGGAGGGACGGGAGCCTACTACGAGCAGTACTTC
TRBV7-8	NA	TRBJ2-3	NA	CASSNPGTTSTDTQYF	TGTGCCAGCAGCAATCCCGGGACAACTAGCACAGATACGCAGTATTTT
TRBV6-5	NA	TRBJ1-2	once	CASSTGLSGGYTF	TGTGCCAGCAGTACAGGCTTGTCGGGTGGCTACACCTTC
TRBV7-9	NA	TRBJ1-1	NA	CASSLWENTEAFF	TGTGCCAGCAGCTTGTGGGAGAACACTGAAGCTTTCTTT
TRBV7-9	NA	TRBJ2-7	NA	CASSLVGSSYEQYF	TGTGCCAGCAGCTTAGTAGGGAGTTCCTACGAGCAGTACTTC
TRBV12-5	NA	TRBJ1-4	NA	CASGLVLQGRATNEKLFF	TGTGCTAGTGGTTTGGTACTTCAAGGGCGGGCAACTAATGAAAAACTGTTTTTT
TRBV7-6	TRBD2	TRBJ2-7	NA	CASSFHSGRVPSYEQYF	TGTGCCAGCAGCTTCCATAGCGGGAGGGTTCCCTCCTACGAGCAGTACTTC
TRBV28	NA	TRBJ2-7	NA	CASSELAGPYEQYF	TGTGCCAGCAGTGAACTAGCAGGGCCCTACGAGCAGTACTTC
TRBV9	NA	TRBJ2-5	NA	CASSVGGQGLGKTQYF	TGTGCCAGCAGCGTAGGAGGACAGGGACTAGGGAAGACCCAGTACTTC
TRBV4-3	NA	TRBJ2-7	NA	CASSQDLQGPYEQYF	TGCGCCAGCAGCCAAGATTTACAGGGCCCCTACGAGCAGTACTTC
TRBV30	NA	TRBJ2-6	NA	CAWTGSGANVLTF	TGTGCCTGGACGGGTTCTGGGGCCAACGTCCTGACTTTC
TRBV4-1	TRBD2	TRBJ2-3	NA	CASSQDGSGSLDTQYF	TGCGCCAGCAGCCAAGATGGGAGCGGGAGCTTAGATACGCAGTATTTT
TRBV5-5	NA	TRBJ2-1	NA	CASSFVTVNNEQFF	TGTGCCAGCAGCTTTGTGACGGTAAACAATGAGCAGTTCTTC
TRBV28	NA	TRBJ2-7	NA	CASKWTLDYEQYF	TGTGCCAGCAAGTGGACATTGGACTACGAGCAGTACTTC
TRBV18	TRBD2	TRBJ2-1	NA	CASSPPPGLAAVGEQFF	TGTGCCAGCTCACCTCCTCCGGGACTAGCGGCGGTAGGGGAGCAGTTCTTC
TRBV6-4	NA	TRBJ2-1	NA	CASSDRQYNEQFF	TGTGCCAGCAGTGACCGGCAGTACAATGAGCAGTTCTTC
TRBV28	NA	TRBJ1-5	NA	CASSFRGGHPVGQPQHF	TGTGCCAGCAGTTTCCGTGGGGGACATCCGGTTGGGCAGCCCCAGCATTTT
TRBV28	TRBD1	TRBJ1-5	NA	CASSNRGNSNQPQHF	TGTGCCAGCAGTAACAGGGGAAATAGCAATCAGCCCCAGCATTTT
TRBV30	NA	TRBJ1-2	NA	CAWRTRGYTF	TGTGCCTGGAGGACCCGCGGGTACACCTTC
TRBV11-2	NA	TRBJ2-7	NA	CASSLGGVAYEQYF	TGTGCCAGCAGCCTAGGGGGGGTCGCCTACGAGCAGTACTTC
TRBV19	NA	TRBJ1-1	NA	CASSISTGEAFF	TGTGCCAGTAGTATTTCGACAGGAGAAGCTTTCTTT
TRBV19	TRBD2	TRBJ2-2	NA	CASSIRLAGSNTGELFF	TGTGCCAGTAGTATAAGGCTAGCGGGGAGCAACACCGGGGAGCTGTTTTTT
TRBV27	TRBD2	TRBJ2-1	NA	CASSLSGLAGNEQFF	TGTGCCAGCAGTTTATCTGGACTAGCTGGCAATGAGCAGTTCTTC
TRBV7-2	NA	TRBJ2-1	NA	CASSYIGLYNEQFF	TGTGCCAGCAGCTACATCGGACTTTACAATGAGCAGTTCTTC
TRBV28	NA	TRBJ1-2	NA	CASSPPGMWGYTF	TGTGCCAGCAGCCCACCAGGGATGTGGGGCTACACCTTC
TRBV4-1	NA	TRBJ1-1	once	CASSQVLGNTEAFF	TGCGCCAGCAGCCAAGTACTAGGAAACACTGAAGCTTTCTTT
TRBV2	TRBD1	TRBJ1-1	few	CASSGTGGQAFF	TGTGCCAGCAGTGGGACAGGGGGCCAAGCTTTCTTT
TRBV6-6	NA	TRBJ2-2	NA	CASTFTGELFF	TGTGCCAGCACCTTCACCGGGGAGCTGTTTTTT
TRBV28	TRBD1	TRBJ2-3	NA	CASRRSGQGANTQYF	TGTGCCAGCAGGAGATCGGGACAGGGGGCGAATACGCAGTATTTT
TRBV19	TRBD1	TRBJ1-5	NA	CAASGTGDQPQHF	TGTGCTGCGAGTGGTACAGGGGATCAGCCCCAGCATTTT
TRBV27	NA	TRBJ2-3	once	CASSFASVTDTQYF	TGTGCCAGCAGTTTCGCTAGCGTCACAGATACGCAGTATTTT
TRBV13	NA	TRBJ2-7	NA	CASSLGSYEQYF	TGTGCCAGCTCGCTAGGGAGCTACGAGCAGTACTTC
TRBV2	NA	TRBJ2-1	NA	CASSVAYNERFF	TGTGCCAGCAGTGTAGCTTACAATGAGCGGTTCTTC
TRBV19	NA	TRBJ2-5	NA	CATSQETQYF	TGTGCCACGTCACAAGAGACCCAGTACTTC
TRBV19	TRBD2	TRBJ2-1	NA	CASSPGLAADNEQFF	TGTGCCAGTAGTCCGGGACTAGCGGCCGACAATGAGCAGTTCTTC
TRBV7-9	TRBD2	TRBJ2-5	NA	CASSFKASGTEETQYF	TGTGCCAGCAGCTTTAAAGCTAGCGGGACGGAAGAGACCCAGTACTTC